This paragraph reports one TCR beta chain. This sample stems from a study of shared clonotypes between healthy human individuals. CD45RO-negative, CCR7-positively selected cells formed the naive CD8 fraction, excluding terminally differentiated effector memory CD45RA+ cells. V shed 1 base and J 4 bases; nucleotides not matched to a gene: 5. This CDR3 is 16 amino acids long. Per germline, CDR1 MGHRA and CDR2 YSYEKL. Measured with immunoSEQ multiplex PCR; TCRdb has only the in-frame clones, and not every one. The table records some 2.1 million clones, about 94% of them present only once. V gene TRBV4-1 combines with J gene TRBJ2-3; 10 bases line up with TRBD2. This TCR was recovered from a man aged 18 to 30 in good health. The sequenced material came from naive CD8+ T cells sorted from blood. CDR3 sequence reads: CASSQASGRAADTQYF. CDR3 coding DNA: TGCGCCAGCAGCCAAGCGAGCGGGAGGGCCGCAGATACGCAGTATTTT.